Listed below are T cell receptor beta chains from one sample, sequenced in a study of cytomegalovirus exposure and HLA in healthy donors. Measured with immunoSEQ multiplex PCR; TCRdb has only the in-frame clones, and not every one. The data show approximately 100,000 clones, 60% to 65% seen once. What was sequenced was PBMCs. Every receptor here comes from a human donor in good health. CDR3s include the opening cysteine and the closing phenylalanine or tryptophan. Fields, in order: D gene, V gene, clone size, J gene, CDR3 DNA, CDR3 protein. The D gene is left open where the match is weak. Some rows have no size entry. The others give once, few or many, or a class for an expanded clone.

D: -; V: TRBV10-1; size: -; J: TRBJ2-7; DNA: TGCGCCAGCAGTGAGGCCAGCTCCTACGAGCAGTACTTC; CDR3: CASSEASSYEQYF
D: -; V: TRBV7-7; size: -; J: TRBJ2-1; DNA: TGTGCCAGCAGCTTACCCCCCCGGGGAGCAGACAATGAGCAGTTCTTC; CDR3: CASSLPPRGADNEQFF
D: TRBD2; V: TRBV7-2; size: -; J: TRBJ2-3; DNA: TGTGCCAGCAGTCCTGGTAAAGAACTAGCGGGGGACCCGGATACGCAGTATTTT; CDR3: CASSPGKELAGDPDTQYF
D: -; V: TRBV30; size: -; J: TRBJ1-2; DNA: TGTGCCTGGAGAGCCCCGACAGGTTATGGCTACACCTTC; CDR3: CAWRAPTGYGYTF
D: -; V: TRBV29-1; size: -; J: TRBJ2-1; DNA: TGCAGCGTTGCGGGGGGCACTTACAATGAGCAGTTCTTC; CDR3: CSVAGGTYNEQFF
D: -; V: TRBV15; size: -; J: TRBJ2-7; DNA: TGTGCCACCAGCAGAGATTACAGGAGCCCCTACGAGCAGTACTTC; CDR3: CATSRDYRSPYEQYF
D: -; V: TRBV12-2; size: few; J: TRBJ1-2; DNA: TGTGCAAGTCGCTTAGCGCTAGGGCCAGGGGATGGCTACACCTTC; CDR3: CASRLALGPGDGYTF
D: TRBD1; V: TRBV5-8; size: few; J: TRBJ2-1; DNA: TGTGCCAGCAGCTGGGGGACAGCGAGCTACAATGAGCAGTTCTTC; CDR3: CASSWGTASYNEQFF
D: -; V: TRBV5-1; size: once; J: TRBJ1-2; DNA: TGCGCCAGCAGCTTGCAACAGGGTCGGAACTATGGCTACACCTTC; CDR3: CASSLQQGRNYGYTF
D: TRBD1; V: TRBV7-8; size: once; J: TRBJ1-5; DNA: TGTGCCAGCAGCTTAGTTCAGGGGGACAATCAGCCCCAGCATTTT; CDR3: CASSLVQGDNQPQHF
D: TRBD1; V: TRBV9; size: once; J: TRBJ2-3; DNA: TGTGCCAGCAGCCTAAGGACAGGGAGTGGCACAGATACGCAGTATTTT; CDR3: CASSLRTGSGTDTQYF
D: -; V: TRBV5-6; size: -; J: TRBJ1-1; DNA: TGTGCCAGCAGCTTGGGCCGGAGGGCTGAAGCTTTCTTT; CDR3: CASSLGRRAEAFF
D: -; V: TRBV7-3; size: -; J: TRBJ2-7; DNA: TGTGCCAGCAGCTTAACCAGAGGGGGATCCTACGAGCAGTACTTC; CDR3: CASSLTRGGSYEQYF
D: -; V: TRBV19; size: -; J: TRBJ1-2; DNA: TGTGCCAGCCGACACAGGGAAAACTATGGCTACACCTTC; CDR3: CASRHRENYGYTF
D: -; V: TRBV27; size: few; J: TRBJ2-7; DNA: TGTGCCAGCAGTTTAGGAACGGGAAGGAACGAGCAGTACTTC; CDR3: CASSLGTGRNEQYF
D: TRBD1; V: TRBV5-4; size: few; J: TRBJ2-5; DNA: TGTGCCAGCAGCCTACGGACAGGGGAAGACCTTTACCAAGAGACCCAGTACTTC; CDR3: CASSLRTGEDLYQETQYF
D: -; V: TRBV5-4; size: -; J: TRBJ1-5; DNA: TGTGCCAGCAGCTTGGAAAACATGATGCCCCAGCATTTT; CDR3: CASSLENMMPQHF
D: TRBD2; V: TRBV6-5; size: -; J: TRBJ2-5; DNA: TGTGCCAGCAGTTATGAGGCGGGGGAAGAGACCCAGTACTTC; CDR3: CASSYEAGEETQYF
D: TRBD1; V: TRBV5-1; size: -; J: TRBJ1-2; DNA: TGCGCCAGCAGCCCACCGGGACAGGGATTTTCTGGCTACACCTTC; CDR3: CASSPPGQGFSGYTF
D: -; V: TRBV10-3; size: once; J: TRBJ1-2; DNA: TGTGCCACACTTACACAGGTTAACTATGGCTACACCTTC; CDR3: CATLTQVNYGYTF
D: TRBD2; V: TRBV5-1; size: -; J: TRBJ2-5; DNA: TGCGCCAGCGGACTGGGAGGGATGGTGGGAGAGACCCAGTACTTC; CDR3: CASGLGGMVGETQYF
D: -; V: TRBV11-3; size: -; J: TRBJ1-2; DNA: TGTGCCAGCAGCTTAGACAGGGCTAACTATGGCTACACCTTC; CDR3: CASSLDRANYGYTF
D: -; V: TRBV19; size: few; J: TRBJ2-1; DNA: TGTGCCAGTAGTATCTCGGCTAGGGGGGGCGAGCAGTTCTTC; CDR3: CASSISARGGEQFF
D: TRBD2; V: TRBV2; size: -; J: TRBJ2-5; DNA: TGTGCCAGCAGGGGACTAGCGGGGGGCCAGGCCAGAGAGACCCAGTACTTC; CDR3: CASRGLAGGQARETQYF
D: TRBD2; V: TRBV5-5; size: -; J: TRBJ2-7; DNA: TGTGCCAGCAGCTGGGCCGGGACTAGCGGGGGGGCTTTTCCCTACGAGCAGTACTTC; CDR3: CASSWAGTSGGAFPYEQYF
D: -; V: TRBV6-4; size: -; J: TRBJ2-1; DNA: TGTGCCAGCAGAGAGAACGTAGGGGGTGAGCAGTTCTTC; CDR3: CASRENVGGEQFF
D: TRBD2; V: TRBV7-6; size: -; J: TRBJ2-2; DNA: TGTGCCAGCATCGAACTAGCGGGGGGCCATAGGGTCGGGGAGCTGTTTTTT; CDR3: CASIELAGGHRVGELFF
D: TRBD1; V: TRBV25-1; size: -; J: TRBJ1-1; DNA: TGTGCCAGCAGTCTCACCGGGACAGGGAACACTGAAGCTTTCTTT; CDR3: CASSLTGTGNTEAFF
D: -; V: TRBV4-1; size: -; J: TRBJ2-2; DNA: TGCGCCAGCAGCCAGATATCAGTGAACACCGGGGAGCTGTTTTTT; CDR3: CASSQISVNTGELFF
D: -; V: TRBV4-3; size: few; J: TRBJ1-2; DNA: TGCGCCACCAGCCCTGACTTCGACTATGGCTACACCTTC; CDR3: CATSPDFDYGYTF
D: TRBD2; V: TRBV7-3; size: few; J: TRBJ2-3; DNA: TGTGCCAGCGCTTACCAAGCAGCGAGCGGGGGCCGCACAGATACGCAGTATTTT; CDR3: CASAYQAASGGRTDTQYF